Listed below are T cell receptor beta chains from one sample, sequenced in a study of CD8 T cells in Susac syndrome. Each CDR3 protein is one row after TCRdb ran MiXCR on the immunoSEQ multiplex PCR reads. This sample has about 150,000 distinct CDR3 sequences, with nearly 97% found just once. The sequenced material came from CD8+ T cells from PBMCs. These receptors originate from a human donor with multiple sclerosis. Both conserved end residues are part of each CDR3. The order of the fields is V gene, clone size, J gene, D gene, CDR3 DNA, CDR3 protein. The D gene is left open where the match is weak. Only some rows state a clone size, as once, few, many or a class for expanded clones.

V: TRBV5-1
size: once
J: TRBJ2-5
D: NA
DNA: TGCGCCAGCACAACGACAGGCCGTAAAGAGACCCAGTACTTC
CDR3: CASTTTGRKETQYF

V: TRBV30
size: once
J: TRBJ1-2
D: TRBD1
DNA: TGTGCCTGGGATGAGCTCAGGGGGGACTATGGCTACACCTTC
CDR3: CAWDELRGDYGYTF

V: TRBV20-1
size: NA
J: TRBJ2-7
D: TRBD1
DNA: TGCAGTGCTAATACCGGGGACAGGGGATACGAGCAGTACTTC
CDR3: CSANTGDRGYEQYF

V: TRBV23-1
size: NA
J: TRBJ2-2
D: TRBD1
DNA: TGCGCCAGCAGTCTTGTGCGCAGGGGGCACACTAACACCGGGGAGCTGTTTTTT
CDR3: CASSLVRRGHTNTGELFF

V: TRBV29-1
size: NA
J: TRBJ2-4
D: TRBD1
DNA: TGCAGCGTTGAAGGCCTATATTCGGACAGGGGGCCTAACATTCAGTACTTC
CDR3: CSVEGLYSDRGPNIQYF

V: TRBV9
size: once
J: TRBJ2-3
D: NA
DNA: TGTGCCAGCAGCGTAAACACGGTAGACACAGATACGCAGTATTTT
CDR3: CASSVNTVDTDTQYF

V: TRBV13
size: NA
J: TRBJ2-1
D: NA
DNA: TGTGCCAGTCAAGCGGGTAATGAGCAGTTCTTC
CDR3: CASQAGNEQFF

V: TRBV29-1
size: NA
J: TRBJ1-1
D: NA
DNA: TGCAGCGCTCTTCCAGATATGAACACTGAAGCTTTCTTT
CDR3: CSALPDMNTEAFF

V: TRBV12-3/TRBV12-4
size: NA
J: TRBJ1-2
D: NA
DNA: TGTGCCAGCGGTCCGAAGGGTGGGGGGCAGGTCTATGGCTACACCTTC
CDR3: CASGPKGGGQVYGYTF

V: TRBV27
size: NA
J: TRBJ1-1
D: NA
DNA: TGTGCCAGCAGTTCAACACTATACACTGAAGCTTTCTTT
CDR3: CASSSTLYTEAFF

V: TRBV7-9
size: NA
J: TRBJ1-2
D: NA
DNA: TGTGCCAGCAGCTTAGAGCTGACCCATGGCTACACCTTC
CDR3: CASSLELTHGYTF

V: TRBV13
size: NA
J: TRBJ2-7
D: NA
DNA: TGTGCCAGCAGCTCCACGAGGCGCTACGAGCAGTACTTC
CDR3: CASSSTRRYEQYF